This T cell receptor (beta chain) was found in a study of Graves' ophthalmopathy and Graves' hyperthyroidism. Physicians reached a diagnosis by relying on clinical symptoms, serum thyroxine, TRAb, thyroid ultrasound and orbital computed tomography. RNA transcripts were the template, and TCR beta CDR3 regions were amplified from them. Investigators did first-round RT-PCR with HTBI primers, then second-round multiplex PCR. TCRdb passed the multiplex PCR reads through MiXCR, listing each CDR3 protein once. The sample contains 24,000 or so distinct CDR3 sequences, 48% of which appear only once. A word on this clonotype: An end of the junction does not agree with germline; a read error may underlie this.

Germline-derived CDR1 and CDR2 are PRHDT and FYEKMQ (reference sequence). The length of the CDR3 is 16 residues. The receptor comes from an adult woman with stable Graves' hyperthyroidism. J is TRBJ2-5 and V is TRBV13; tentatively, D is TRBD2 (5 bases). Input material: peripheral blood. The CDR3 reads CAGSLPMDSYNETQYF. The CDR3 bases are TGTGCCGGCAGCCTTCCGATGGACTCCTACAATGAGACCCAGTACTTC.